These T cell receptor beta chains were read from a single sample in a study of response to subunit inactivated influenza vaccine. MiXCR, run by TCRdb on the RT-PCR reads, gives a single entry per CDR3 protein. The repertoire holds about 520,000 distinct CDR3 sequences, over 9.5% seen once, with more than 10% in the top ten. Sequenced material: PBMCs from blood, taken roughly 47 days after vaccination. These receptors were obtained from a man in his forties or fifties who received an inactivated influenza vaccine. Each CDR3 is given with its conserved first and last residue. D genes are given only for firm matches. Clone size, where shown, is once, few, many, or a class for clones that have expanded.

d_gene	abundance	j_gene	v_gene	CDR3nt	CDR3aa
-	few	TRBJ1-3	TRBV29-1	TGCAGCGTTGAAACCGCGGTCTCCGGAAACACCATATATTTT	CSVETAVSGNTIYF
-	-	TRBJ1-5	TRBV20-1	TGCAGTGCGTCGGGCTCTTATAGCAATCAGCCCCAGCATTTT	CSASGSYSNQPQHF
-	once	TRBJ2-1	TRBV11-3	TGTGCCAGCAGCTTAGACCTCAGCTCCTACAATGAGCAGTTCTTC	CASSLDLSSYNEQFF
TRBD1	-	TRBJ2-1	TRBV19	TGTGCCAGTAGTATGGGCCAGGGGGAGTGGAATGAGCAGTTCTTC	CASSMGQGEWNEQFF
-	-	TRBJ2-1	TRBV28	TGTGCCAGCAGTCCGCTGGGACCTTACAATGAGCAGTTCTTC	CASSPLGPYNEQFF
TRBD2	-	TRBJ2-7	TRBV9	TGTGCCAGCAGCGGACTAGCGGGACCCTACGAGCAGTACTTC	CASSGLAGPYEQYF
-	-	TRBJ1-5	TRBV12-3/TRBV12-4	TGTGCCAGCAGTCCCCGGGGGTTTAGCAAACAGCCCCAGCATTTT	CASSPRGFSKQPQHF
-	-	TRBJ2-7	TRBV6-6	TGTGCCAGCAGTTCCCAGTCCTACGAGCAGTACTTC	CASSSQSYEQYF
TRBD2	few	TRBJ2-7	TRBV6-2/TRBV6-3	TGTGCCAGCAGTTCAATCCCCGGGACTAGCGGATCCTACGAGCAGTACTTC	CASSSIPGTSGSYEQYF
-	-	TRBJ2-7	TRBV4-3	TGCGCCAGCAGCCCGACAGAGGGAAGCTCCTACGAGCAGTACTTC	CASSPTEGSSYEQYF
-	many	TRBJ2-1	TRBV5-1	TGCGCCAGCAGCTTGACAGGGAACAATGAGCAGTTCTTC	CASSLTGNNEQFF
-	few	TRBJ2-7	TRBV7-2	TGTGCCAGCAGCTTAGAAGGGCTGCAATTTCCCTACGAGCAGTACTTC	CASSLEGLQFPYEQYF
-	few	TRBJ2-3	TRBV3-1	TGTGCCAGCAGCCAAGGCTTCCGCTGGAGCACAGATACGCAGTATTTT	CASSQGFRWSTDTQYF
-	-	TRBJ1-2	TRBV5-1	TGCGCCAGCAGCCCAAACAGTGGACAGCAAGGGGATGGCTACACCTTC	CASSPNSGQQGDGYTF
TRBD1	few	TRBJ2-7	TRBV29-1	TGCAGCGTGACGGGACAGGGCATCTCCTACGAGCAGTACTTC	CSVTGQGISYEQYF
-	few	TRBJ1-2	TRBV11-2	TGTGCCAGCAGCTTAGATTTTCGGGGGGTTAGGGGCTATGGCTACACCTTC	CASSLDFRGVRGYGYTF
TRBD1	-	TRBJ2-2	TRBV5-1	TGCGCCAGCAGCTCGACAGGGTTCGGGGAGCTGTTTTTT	CASSSTGFGELFF
-	few	TRBJ2-7	TRBV20-1	TGCAGTGCCAGGAGACGGCAGTCCTACGAGCAGTACTTC	CSARRRQSYEQYF
-	few	TRBJ2-2	TRBV4-3	TGCGCCAGCAGCCAAGTGCAGGGGCAATACACCGGGGAGCTGTTTTTT	CASSQVQGQYTGELFF
-	-	TRBJ2-1	TRBV7-2	TGTGCCAGCAGCTCTTACCCGGCCAATGAGCAGTTCTTC	CASSSYPANEQFF
-	-	TRBJ2-5	TRBV20-1	TGCAGTGCTAGGTATCCAGCTGAAGAGACCCAGTACTTC	CSARYPAEETQYF
-	few	TRBJ2-5	TRBV3-1	TGTGCCAGCAGCCAAGATGGGGAGACCCAGTACTTC	CASSQDGETQYF
TRBD1	few	TRBJ2-1	TRBV5-1	TGCGCCAGCAGCTTGCAACAGGGGGTCGGAAATGAGCAGTTCTTC	CASSLQQGVGNEQFF
-	-	TRBJ2-5	TRBV7-9	TGTGCCAGCACCTCAGCGGCCCCCCAGTACTTC	CASTSAAPQYF
-	few	TRBJ2-1	TRBV11-3	TGTGCCAGCAGCAAGGGCAGGGGGGTCTACAATGAGCAGTTCTTC	CASSKGRGVYNEQFF
TRBD1	many	TRBJ2-5	TRBV29-1	TGCAGCGTCCAGAACAGGGGGCGTCAAGAGACCCAGTACTTC	CSVQNRGRQETQYF
-	many	TRBJ2-1	TRBV20-1	TGCAGTGCTAGAGAGCATTGGGCGGGTGGGACCTACAATGAGCAGTTCTTC	CSAREHWAGGTYNEQFF
-	few	TRBJ2-7	TRBV7-2	TGTGCCAGCGGAGTGGGGTTAACCTACGAGCAGTACTTC	CASGVGLTYEQYF